This T cell receptor (beta chain) comes out of a study of blood T cell repertoires in COVID-19. Overall study context: The cDNA or gDNA used as material had been derived from T cells, B-cell-depleted T cells, or PBMCs.

Clones were sequenced by immunoSEQ multiplex PCR, and TCRdb holds only the in-frame ones, with some missing. This sample carries more than 300,000 clones, approximately 91% of them seen once, and the ten largest clones take roughly 3.9%. CDR3 length: 17 amino acids. J lost 3 bases, V lost 7 bases, and 14 bases had no gene match. Germline V lookup: CDR1 LNHDA, CDR2 SQIVND (reference sequence). In the 2 weeks before study entry, exposed participants met a COVID-19 case, which was PCR-confirmed or clinician-diagnosed. The sequence was collected from a woman aged 25-40 years who had been exposed to COVID-19. The sample taken for sequencing was PBMCs or T cells enriched from blood (not recorded which). The gene calls are TRBV19 and TRBJ1-5; 8 bases match TRBD1. CDR3 nucleotides: TGTGCCAGTAACGTAAGGACAGGGTCGTATCACAATCAGCCCCAGCATTTT. This codes for CASNVRTGSYHNQPQHF.